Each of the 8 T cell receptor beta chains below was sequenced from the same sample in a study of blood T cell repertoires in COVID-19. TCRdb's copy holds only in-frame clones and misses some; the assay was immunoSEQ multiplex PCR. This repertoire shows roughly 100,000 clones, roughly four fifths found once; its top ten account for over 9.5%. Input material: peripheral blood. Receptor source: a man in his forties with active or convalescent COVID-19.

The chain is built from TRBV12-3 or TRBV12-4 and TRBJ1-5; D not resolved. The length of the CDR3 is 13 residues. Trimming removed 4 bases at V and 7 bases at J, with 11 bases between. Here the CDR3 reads CASSSGRGQPQHF. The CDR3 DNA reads TGTGCCAGCAGTTCCGGTCGAGGGCAGCCCCAGCATTTT.

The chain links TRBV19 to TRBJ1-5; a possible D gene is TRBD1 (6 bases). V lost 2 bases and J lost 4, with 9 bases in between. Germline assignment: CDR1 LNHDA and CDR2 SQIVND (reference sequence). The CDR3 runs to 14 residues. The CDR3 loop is CASSIITGNQPQHF. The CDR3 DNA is TGTGCCAGTAGTATAATAACAGGGAATCAGCCCCAGCATTTT.

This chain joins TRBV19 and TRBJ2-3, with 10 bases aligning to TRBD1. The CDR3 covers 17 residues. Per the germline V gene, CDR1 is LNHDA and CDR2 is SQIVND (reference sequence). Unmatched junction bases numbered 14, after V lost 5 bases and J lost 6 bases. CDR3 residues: CASSARDRGSLTDTQYF. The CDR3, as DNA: TGTGCCAGTAGTGCCAGGGACAGGGGAAGTCTTACGGATACGCAGTATTTT.

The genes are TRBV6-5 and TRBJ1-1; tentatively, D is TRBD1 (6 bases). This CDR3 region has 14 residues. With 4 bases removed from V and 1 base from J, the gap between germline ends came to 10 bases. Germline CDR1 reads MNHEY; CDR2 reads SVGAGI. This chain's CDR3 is CASSFSQGNTEAFF. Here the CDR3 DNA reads TGTGCCAGCAGTTTCTCACAGGGGAACACTGAAGCTTTCTTT.

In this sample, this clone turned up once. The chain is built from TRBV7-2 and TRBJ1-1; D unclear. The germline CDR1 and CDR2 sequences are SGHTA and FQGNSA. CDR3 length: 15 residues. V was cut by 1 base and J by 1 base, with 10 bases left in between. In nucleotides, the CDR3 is TGTGCCAGCAGCTTAGAAACTCTTGGGAACACTGAAGCTTTCTTT. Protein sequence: CASSLETLGNTEAFF.

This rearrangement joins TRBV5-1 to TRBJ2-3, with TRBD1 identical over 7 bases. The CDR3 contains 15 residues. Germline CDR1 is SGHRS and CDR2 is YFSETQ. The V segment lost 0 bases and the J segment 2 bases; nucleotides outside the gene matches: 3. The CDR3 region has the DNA TGCGCCAGCAGCTTGGTGGGACAGCTCACAGATACGCAGTATTTT. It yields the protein CASSLVGQLTDTQYF.

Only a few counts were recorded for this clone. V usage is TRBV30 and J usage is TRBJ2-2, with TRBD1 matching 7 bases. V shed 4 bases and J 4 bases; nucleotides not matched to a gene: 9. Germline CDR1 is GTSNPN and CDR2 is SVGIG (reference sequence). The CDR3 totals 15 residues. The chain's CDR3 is CAWKRRQGGTGELFF. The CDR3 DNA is TGTGCCTGGAAAAGGCGACAGGGTGGCACCGGGGAGCTGTTTTTT.

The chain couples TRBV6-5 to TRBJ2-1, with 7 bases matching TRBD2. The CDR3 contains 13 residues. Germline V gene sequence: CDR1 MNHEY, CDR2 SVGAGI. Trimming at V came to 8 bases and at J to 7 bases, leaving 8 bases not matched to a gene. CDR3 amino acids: CASRSPGGNEQFF. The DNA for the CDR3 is TGTGCCAGCCGCTCCCCGGGGGGTAATGAGCAGTTCTTC.